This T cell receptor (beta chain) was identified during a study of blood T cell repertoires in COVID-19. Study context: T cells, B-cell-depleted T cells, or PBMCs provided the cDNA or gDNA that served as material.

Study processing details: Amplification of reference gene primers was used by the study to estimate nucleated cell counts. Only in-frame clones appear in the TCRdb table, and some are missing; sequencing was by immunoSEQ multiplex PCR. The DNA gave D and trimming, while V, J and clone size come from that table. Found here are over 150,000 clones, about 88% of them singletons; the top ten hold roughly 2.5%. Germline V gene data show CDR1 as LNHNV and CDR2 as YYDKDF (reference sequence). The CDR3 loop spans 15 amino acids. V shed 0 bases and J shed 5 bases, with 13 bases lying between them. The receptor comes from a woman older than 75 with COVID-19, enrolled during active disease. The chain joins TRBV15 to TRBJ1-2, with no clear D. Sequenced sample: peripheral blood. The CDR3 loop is CATSRDQGDLYGYTF. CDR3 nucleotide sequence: TGTGCCACCAGCAGAGATCAAGGAGACTTATATGGCTACACCTTC. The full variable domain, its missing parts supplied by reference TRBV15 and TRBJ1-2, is DAMVIQNPRYQVTQFGKPVTLSCSQTLNHNVMYWYQQKSSQAPKLLFHYYDKDFNNEADTPDNFQSRRPNTSFCFLDIRSPGLGDTAMYLCATSRDQGDLYGYTFGSGTRLTVV.